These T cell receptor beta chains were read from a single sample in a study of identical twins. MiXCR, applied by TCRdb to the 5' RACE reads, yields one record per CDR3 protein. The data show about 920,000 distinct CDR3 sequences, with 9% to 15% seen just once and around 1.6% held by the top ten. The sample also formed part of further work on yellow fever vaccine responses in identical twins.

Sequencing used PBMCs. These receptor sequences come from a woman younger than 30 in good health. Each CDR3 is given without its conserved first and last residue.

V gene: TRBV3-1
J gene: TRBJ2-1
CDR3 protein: ASSRTTLSAEQF

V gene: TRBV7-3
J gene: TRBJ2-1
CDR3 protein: ASSLKGALEQF

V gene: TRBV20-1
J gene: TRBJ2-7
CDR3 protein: SASPGTSGSYEQY

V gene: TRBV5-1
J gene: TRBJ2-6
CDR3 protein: ASSLGGLASSGANVLT

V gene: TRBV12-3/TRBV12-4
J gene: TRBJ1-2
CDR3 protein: ASGPQRGLYGYT

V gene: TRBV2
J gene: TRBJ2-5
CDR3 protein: ASSEERQETQY

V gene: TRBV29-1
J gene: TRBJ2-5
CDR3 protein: SVRETQYFGPGLPGETQY

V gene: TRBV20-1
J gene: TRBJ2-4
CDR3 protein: SASGADSSAKNIQY

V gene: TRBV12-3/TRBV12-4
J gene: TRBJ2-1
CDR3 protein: ASILAAGQGYNEQF

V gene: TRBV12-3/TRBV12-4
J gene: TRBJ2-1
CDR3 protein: ASTFLYNEQF

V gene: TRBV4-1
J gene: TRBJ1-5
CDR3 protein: ASSQDDHSGTGRNQPQH

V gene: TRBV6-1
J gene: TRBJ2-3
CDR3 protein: ASSGAWRGTSTDTQY

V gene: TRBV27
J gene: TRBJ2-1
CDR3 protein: ASSLRYSGSSYNEQF

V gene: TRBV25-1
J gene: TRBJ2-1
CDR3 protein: ASSDVDRSSYNEQF

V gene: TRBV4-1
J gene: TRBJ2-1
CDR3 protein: ASSQVGAYNEQF

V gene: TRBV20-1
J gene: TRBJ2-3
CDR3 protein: STQAGTTSTDTQY

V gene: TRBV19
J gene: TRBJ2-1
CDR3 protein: ASSSQAGGPINYNEQF

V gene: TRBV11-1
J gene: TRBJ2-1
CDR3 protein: ASSKAGRANGYYNEQF

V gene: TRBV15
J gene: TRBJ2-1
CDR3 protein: ATSSKYNEQF

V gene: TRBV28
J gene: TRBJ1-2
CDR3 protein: ASTRLQRQGDHYGYT

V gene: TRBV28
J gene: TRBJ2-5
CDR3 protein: ASSLGDTRQETQY

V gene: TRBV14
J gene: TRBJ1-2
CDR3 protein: ASSLRDRVGGYT

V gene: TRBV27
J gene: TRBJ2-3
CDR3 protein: ASSSPAGAITDTQY

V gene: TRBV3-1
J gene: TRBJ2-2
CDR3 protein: ASSQVWNNPNTGELF

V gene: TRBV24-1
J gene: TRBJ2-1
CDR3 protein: ATSDRQGLRF

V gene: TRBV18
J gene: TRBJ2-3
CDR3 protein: ASSPNHLAGTTDTQY

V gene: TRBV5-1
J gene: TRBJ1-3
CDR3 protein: ASSFTGTPDSGNTIY

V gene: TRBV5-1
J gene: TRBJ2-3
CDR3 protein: ASSFSIQSDTQY

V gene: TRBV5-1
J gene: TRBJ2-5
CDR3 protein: ASSFTTSGSGETQY

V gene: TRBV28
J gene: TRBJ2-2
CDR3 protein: ASSLGLAGGTNTGELF

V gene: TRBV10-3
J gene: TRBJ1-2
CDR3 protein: AISEWTGRANYGYT

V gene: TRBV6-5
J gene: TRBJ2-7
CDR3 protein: ASSYHTGGEQY

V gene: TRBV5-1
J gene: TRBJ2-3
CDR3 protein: ASSMGLAGGRGPDTQY

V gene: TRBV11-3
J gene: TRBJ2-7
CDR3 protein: ASSSLAGMIEQY

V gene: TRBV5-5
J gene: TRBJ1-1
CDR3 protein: ASSRQHGQNTEAF

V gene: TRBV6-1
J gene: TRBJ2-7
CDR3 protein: ASRTGGPSYEQY

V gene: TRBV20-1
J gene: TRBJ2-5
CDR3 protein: SARDFGLAEETQY

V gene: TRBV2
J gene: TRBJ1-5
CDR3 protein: ASSDLGGGNQPQH

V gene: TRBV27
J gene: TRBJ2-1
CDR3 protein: ASSLSGRGSYNEQF

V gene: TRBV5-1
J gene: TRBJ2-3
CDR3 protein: ASSPWGGTDTQY

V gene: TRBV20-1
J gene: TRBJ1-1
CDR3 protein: SARDQDRGRTEAF

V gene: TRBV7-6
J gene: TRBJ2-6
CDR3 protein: ASSLRPQTGVQGSGANVLT

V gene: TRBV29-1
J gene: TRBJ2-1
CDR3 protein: SVVGLVTYNEQF

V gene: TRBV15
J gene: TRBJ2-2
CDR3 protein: ATSSPSGRGTGELF

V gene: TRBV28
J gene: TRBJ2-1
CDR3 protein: ASSLLTSADNEQF

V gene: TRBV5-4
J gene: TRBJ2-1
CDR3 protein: ASSPAPPSGGTNEQF

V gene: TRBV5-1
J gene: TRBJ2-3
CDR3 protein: ASRGTPSTDTQY

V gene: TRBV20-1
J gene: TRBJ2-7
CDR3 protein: CARKTGTLSSYEQY

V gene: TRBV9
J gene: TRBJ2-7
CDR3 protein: ASSVDSTYEQY

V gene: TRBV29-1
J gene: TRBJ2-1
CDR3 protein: SVIRQGADNEQF